This T cell receptor beta chain originates from a study of blood T cells in healthy people across ages (dated by TCRdb to 2014 to 2015). With respect to the entire study: Template switching captured roughly one uniquely barcoded TCR beta cDNA molecule per two T cells in model experiments. Donors were grouped into four age groups: young (average roughly 16 years), middle-aged (roughly 40), aged (about 60) and long-lived (approximately 82). Two additional independent replicas of 1 million unique cDNA reads from the same blood draw were analyzed for two donors (one aged 18 to 30 and one aged 80 or older). To track age-related changes in TCR beta repertoire diversity, the study relied on deep sequencing normalized with unique cDNA molecular identifiers. To avoid experimental bias, donors of different ages were distributed randomly across sequencing lanes. General study outcomes and caveats: Estimates of total diversity based on one million sequenced T cells were regarded as lower bounds and as underestimates. There was a strong correlation between observed TCR beta diversity and the percentage of naive T cells measured by flow cytometry. Because donor CMV infection status was unknown, age-related changes in expanded clonotypes were potentially confounded. Bulk unsorted PBMC profiling prevented conclusive comparison of naive and antigen-experienced compartments. Compared with the aged group, the long-lived group had more naive CD4+ T cells, fewer expanded clones and increased TCR diversity, a pattern suggesting age selection. Observed TCR beta diversity per million T cells fell roughly linearly with age, and a significant reduction was already apparent by age about 36.

Comment on this clonotype: Its antigen specificity is not known. A junction boundary mismatches the germline segment, possibly from a read error.

Preparation of the library involved 5' RACE. Sequencer: Illumina HiSeq 2500. The second PCR ran for roughly 7 to 11 cycles and used a J-beta primer mix along with a sample-barcoded 5' primer. A template-switch 5' adaptor carrying 12 random nucleotides introduced a unique molecular identifier onto each TCR beta cDNA molecule. Each sample yielded at least 2.5 million CDR3-containing paired-end reads. All of the RNA was converted into first-strand cDNA using the Mint cDNA synthesis kit, with a TRBC-specific oligonucleotide serving as the primer. All cDNA was treated with uracil-DNA glycosylase and then went through a first 18-cycle PCR with the universal primers M1SS and BC2_uni_R. Concerning the study's data processing: For normalization, 1 million high-quality reads, each with a distinct molecular identifier, were randomly selected from each sample. Instead of being binned into consensus sequences, reads with shared molecular identifiers were discarded. MiTCR, with a Q25 quality threshold and the strictest error-elimination algorithm, was used for CDR3 identification, clonotype clustering and error correction. A nonparametric unseen species model with Euler transformation was used to estimate a lower bound on total TCR beta diversity. Clones were called with MiXCR by TCRdb after fastp trimmed the public reads at Q25, and only in-frame beta chains were retained. Each CDR3 protein appears once, grouped with its most common genes and DNA. Here the V and J calls rest on TCRdb's processing, not on the authors' analysis. This sample holds about 800,000 distinct CDR3 sequences; roughly 46% were observed only once. The top ten constitute roughly 18% of the sample.

The approximately 40 donors, aged about 6 to 95 years, were systemically healthy Caucasian individuals from Russia. Roughly 11 milliliters of peripheral blood were drawn from each donor into EDTA-treated Vacutainer tubes. Ficoll-Paque density-gradient centrifugation was used to isolate PBMCs, with at least 6.5 million obtained per sample. Total RNA was extracted from PBMCs with Trizol reagent, with at least 6 micrograms obtained per sample. For every donor, an aliquot of PBMCs went through flow cytometry to measure the percentages of naive CD45RAhigh/CD27high T cells. Spanning cysteine to phenylalanine, the CDR3 consists of 14 amino acids. CDR3 DNA is the only sequence kept; it has 42 bases, read in frame from the first base. Sequences LGHDT (CDR1) and YNNKEL (CDR2) are obtained from the germline V gene (reference sequence).

The sequenced material came from blood. The V and J genes are TRBV3-1 and TRBJ2-3, with a weak D call of TRBD2 (6 bases match). The source is a man older than 75 in good health. The DNA reads TGTGCCAACAGCCAAGGAGGGGGCACAGATACGCAGTATTTT. The translation is CANSQGGGTDTQYF.